The next 9 T cell receptor beta chains were all read from a single sample in a study of regulatory T cells in long-lasting Graves disease. Combining iRepertoire HTBI primers with Arm-PCR of CDR3 regions, the authors built TCR beta libraries. A single record per CDR3 protein comes from TCRdb applying MiXCR to the multiplex PCR reads. The sample includes 400,000 to 500,000 distinct CDR3 sequences, less than 25% of them seen just once. Time point: persistent/refractory GD, antithyroid drugs over 5 years with positive TRAb. The TCR library was prepared using RNA isolated from PBMCs. The starting material was peripheral blood mononuclear cells (PBMCs), obtained when the disease was refractory, from a patient treated with antithyroid drugs. These receptor sequences come from a female donor with Graves disease.

To note about this clonotype: A much more abundant neighbour one base away suggests this may be a read error. This chain links TRBV24-1 with TRBJ2-7, with a tentative D call TRBD2 (6 bases). The CDR3 extends over 13 amino acids. Trimming cost V 6 bases and J 6 bases, with 14 bases left between them. Germline V lookup: CDR1 KGHDR, CDR2 SFDVKD. The DNA of the CDR3 is TGTGCCACCAGTATGCGGGGTGAATGCGAGCAGTACTTC. This encodes CATSMRGECEQYF.

This clonotype was counted many times. V gene TRBV28 combines with J gene TRBJ1-2; no clear D gene. The CDR3 is made up of 13 amino acids. Between the trimmed V and J ends, which lost 2 bases and 8 bases, there was a span of 12 bases. Germline V gives CDR1 MDHEN, CDR2 SYDVKM. Written as DNA, the CDR3 is TGTGCCAGCAGTTTACAGGTTCTCTGGGGCTACACCTTC. Translating it yields CASSLQVLWGYTF.

This clonotype was seen more than once but under ten times. The V call is TRBV6-2 or TRBV6-3, the J call TRBJ2-1; 10 bases are shared with TRBD2. CDR1 and CDR2 (germline): MNHEY, SVGEGT. This CDR3 region has 15 residues. V lost 5 bases to trimming and J lost 8 bases; unmatched junction nucleotides: 9. The CDR3 DNA follows: TGTGCCAGCAGTAACCCGGGACTAGCGTCGGATGAGCAGTTCTTC. Residues: CASSNPGLASDEQFF.

In its sample, this clonotype was seen many times. The chain recombines TRBV20-1 with TRBJ2-7; possible D gene TRBD2, 6 bases. Germline loops: CDR1 DFQATT, CDR2 SNEGSKA (reference sequence). V lost 7 bases and J 1 base, leaving 11 bases between the germline ends. The CDR3 runs 12 residues. CDR3 in DNA: TGCAGTGGGGATAGCGGATCCTACGAGCAGTACTTC. It is translated as CSGDSGSYEQYF.

This clonotype was picked up a small number of times. CDR3 sequence: CASSHHTQYF. CDR3 coding DNA: TGTGCCAGCAGTCATCATACGCAGTATTTT. The chain is built from TRBV28 and TRBJ2-3; D is ambiguous. The CDR3 has 10 amino acids. Germline lookup yields CDR1 MDHEN and CDR2 SYDVKM. V lost 5 bases and J lost 7, with 4 bases in between.

This clonotype was seen many times. The chain joins TRBV28 to TRBJ2-7, with 7 bases aligning to TRBD2. Trimming at V came to 10 bases and at J to 0 bases, leaving 6 bases not matched to a gene. This CDR3 contains 13 residues. CDR1 and CDR2 (germline): MDHEN, SYDVKM. CDR3 DNA sequence: TGTGCCATCAAGTCGGGAGGCTCCTACGAGCAGTACTTC. This gives the protein CAIKSGGSYEQYF.

On this clonotype: Compared with germline, one end of the junction differs, possibly owing to a read error. The chain joins TRBV27 to TRBJ2-7; TRBD2 aligns across 7 bases. The CDR3 consists of 14 residues. The germline CDR1 and CDR2 sequences are MNHEY and SMNVEV (reference sequence). In nucleotides, the CDR3 is TGTGCCAGCACCCCAATCGGGGGGAATTACGAGCAGTACTTT. Amino acid sequence: CASTPIGGNYEQYF.

V and J are TRBV5-1 and TRBJ2-7, with unresolved D. Trimming left V 4 bases short and J 6 bases short, with 14 bases between. Germline assignment: CDR1 SGHRS and CDR2 YFSETQ. CDR3 length equals 13 residues. CDR3 nucleotides: TGCGCCAGCAGCCCGTCGAACGTACCCGAGCAGTACTTC. Amino acid sequence: CASSPSNVPEQYF.

A remark on this clonotype: It may be a read error: a sequence one base away is much more abundant. J is TRBJ1-1 and V is TRBV6-2 or TRBV6-3; D is undetermined. V lost 6 bases and J lost 4, with 15 bases in between. Germline V CDR1 and CDR2: MNHEY, SVGEGT. The CDR3 is 14 amino acids. DNA for the CDR3: TGTGCCAGCAGCCACCGAAGGGAGATCACTGAAGCTTTCTTT. This encodes CASSHRREITEAFF.